Listed here are 30 T cell receptor beta chains from one sample, sequenced in a study of siplizumab effects on memory and regulatory T cells (dated by TCRdb to the late 2010s). The library was obtained by the immunoSEQ multiplex PCR assay. The table was pulled from immuneACCESS by TCRdb, which kept in-frame rearrangements only. Such tables lose some clones; where checked, under half of the loss comes from unresolved V genes, and the rest has no known cause. This sample holds roughly 92,000 clones; over 85% were observed only once. Clones ranked in the top ten supply 0.3% of the sample. Sequencing was performed on non-Treg CD4+ T cells sorted from blood. The cell subset or site label corresponds to: FACS-sorted unstimulated CD4+ non-regulatory T cells. The receptors come from a human donor in good health.

In its sample, this clone was seen once. The chain has TRBV7-9 and TRBJ2-1; 8 positions agree with TRBD1. Per germline, CDR1 SEHNR and CDR2 FQNEAQ (reference sequence). This CDR3 spans 15 amino acids. Trimming removed 5 bases from V and 4 bases from J; junction bases left unmatched: 7. CDR3 protein: CASSHGQGLYNEQFF. The DNA of the CDR3 is TGTGCCAGCAGCCATGGACAGGGCCTATACAATGAGCAGTTCTTC.

The chain uses TRBV4-1 and TRBJ1-4, with D perhaps matching TRBD1 (5 bases). CDR3 length: 15 amino acids. Trimming removed 4 bases from V and 7 bases from J, with 16 bases in between. Germline CDR1 reads MGHRA; CDR2 reads YSYEKL. As DNA, the CDR3 is TGCGCCAGCAGCCGCTTACTCCCCGGGGGTGAAAAACTGTTTTTT. Protein: CASSRLLPGGEKLFF.

The chain employs TRBV6-1 and TRBJ1-2, with D tentatively TRBD1 (6 bases). The germline V and J ends were trimmed by 6 bases and 5 bases, with 13 bases remaining between them. CDR1 and CDR2 from the germline V gene are MNHNS and SASEGT. The CDR3 spans 13 residues. The CDR3 DNA sequence: TGTGCCAGCAGGGACAGTGCGTCATATGGCTACACCTTC. It codes for CASRDSASYGYTF.

The chain carries TRBV28 and TRBJ2-3; D might be TRBD2 (5 bases). CDR1 is MDHEN, CDR2 SYDVKM, per germline. This CDR3 is 13 amino acids long. V dropped 10 bases and J dropped 3 bases, with 14 bases sitting between them. The CDR3 is CATHFAGTDTQYF. In DNA form, the CDR3 reads TGTGCCACACACTTCGCGGGTACAGATACGCAGTATTTT.

This clone was counted a single time. V is TRBV5-4 and J is TRBJ2-5; TRBD1 agrees at 9 bases. The CDR3 consists of 16 residues. V shed 3 bases and J 4 bases; nucleotides not matched to a gene: 10. CDR1 and CDR2 from the germline V gene are SGHNT and YYREEE (reference sequence). CDR3 DNA sequence: TGTGCCAGCAGCTCTACAGGGGGCCTGCGGAGAGAGACCCAGTACTTC. As protein: CASSSTGGLRRETQYF.

This clone came up a few times. The genes are TRBV30 and TRBJ1-2, with TRBD1 matching 9 bases. V gave up 4 bases and J gave up 11 bases; unmatched junction bases: 5. This CDR3 comprises 11 residues. Germline V lookup: CDR1 GTSNPN, CDR2 SVGIG (reference sequence). The CDR3 DNA follows: TGTGCCTGGACCCGGACAGGGGATTACACCTTC. This codes for CAWTRTGDYTF.

V and J are TRBV5-6 and TRBJ2-1, with 15 bases fitting TRBD2. The CDR3 is 15 amino acids. The junction had 5 bases not matched to a gene; V was cut back by 0 bases and J by 13 bases. Germline-derived CDR1 and CDR2 are SGHDT and YYEEEE. The CDR3 region is CASSLGTSGRASQFF. The CDR3, as DNA: TGTGCCAGCAGCTTGGGGACTAGCGGGAGGGCCTCCCAGTTCTTC. The full variable domain, in which reference TRBV5-6 and TRBJ2-1 provide the parts outside the CDR3, is DAGVTQSPTHLIKTRGQQVTLRCSPKSGHDTVSWYQQALGQGPQFIFQYYEEEERQRGNFPDRFSGHQFPNYSSELNVNALLLGDSALYLCASSLGTSGRASQFFGPGTRLTVL.

V gene TRBV5-1 combines with J gene TRBJ1-1, with 8 bases aligning to TRBD1. V shed 4 bases, J shed 1 base, and the junction held 6 bases outside the gene matches. Germline values: CDR1 SGHRS, CDR2 YFSETQ. The CDR3 extends over 15 amino acids. The CDR3 DNA is TGCGCCAGCAGCCGGGAAGGGACAGGGAACACTGAAGCTTTCTTT. Protein sequence: CASSREGTGNTEAFF.

This clone was seen only once. The chain has TRBV7-9 and TRBJ2-5; 10 bases are shared with TRBD2. V shed 1 base, J shed 4 bases, and the junction held 3 bases outside the gene matches. This CDR3 is 15 amino acids long. The germline gives CDR1 SEHNR, CDR2 FQNEAQ (reference sequence). This CDR3 is CASSLVLAGVETQYF. CDR3 bases: TGTGCCAGCAGCTTAGTCCTAGCGGGAGTAGAGACCCAGTACTTC.

The V and J genes are TRBV18 and TRBJ2-2, with 8 bases matching TRBD2. The CDR3 contains 16 residues. CDR1 is KGHSH and CDR2 is LQKENI in the germline V gene. J was trimmed by 6 bases and V by 6 bases; bases with no gene match: 12. This chain's CDR3 is CASSRIGTSSSGELFF. CDR3 DNA: TGTGCCAGCTCCCGAATTGGGACTAGTAGCTCCGGGGAGCTGTTTTTT.

This clone was seen only once. The V and J genes are TRBV6-5 and TRBJ1-5; maybe TRBD1 (6 bases). The CDR3 length is 13 residues. Per germline, CDR1 MNHEY and CDR2 SVGAGI. With 6 bases removed from V and 6 bases from J, the gap between germline ends came to 12 bases. The CDR3 loop is CASSATGIQPQHF. CDR3 nucleotide sequence: TGTGCCAGCAGCGCCACAGGGATTCAGCCCCAGCATTTT.

This sequence joins TRBV30 and TRBJ2-7; the D is unclear. The CDR3 length is 13 residues. In germline, CDR1 is GTSNPN, CDR2 SVGIG (reference sequence). Trimming took off 2 bases at V and 7 bases at J, with 15 bases between the two ends. The CDR3 sequence: CAWSTLQVGEQYF. In nucleotides, the CDR3 is TGTGCCTGGAGTACTCTCCAAGTAGGGGAGCAGTACTTC. The full variable domain, in which reference TRBV30 and TRBJ2-7 provide the parts outside the CDR3, is SQTIHQWPATLVQPVGSPLSLECTVEGTSNPNLYWYRQAAGRGLQLLFYSVGIGQISSEVPQNLSASRPQDRQFILSSKKLLLSDSGFYLCAWSTLQVGEQYFGPGTRLTVT.

This sequence joins TRBV10-1 and TRBJ2-7; D possibly corresponds to TRBD2 (5 bases). The CDR3 sequence is 13 residues long. Germline V gene sequence: CDR1 WNHNN, CDR2 SYGVQD (reference sequence). The V and J ends lost 3 bases and 3 bases respectively, with 9 bases between them. CDR3 DNA sequence: TGCGCCAGCAGTGAACTAGGTGGCTACGAGCAGTACTTC. Amino acids: CASSELGGYEQYF.

In its sample, this clone was seen a few times. The CDR3 DNA sequence: TGTGCCAGCAGGAGGACAGTTAGCAATCAGCCCCAGCATTTT. Amino acid sequence: CASRRTVSNQPQHF. V and J are TRBV6-1 and TRBJ1-5, with D perhaps TRBD1 (6 bases). The germline V gene encodes CDR1 MNHNS and CDR2 SASEGT. The CDR3 length is 14 residues. With 6 bases removed from V and 0 bases from J, the gap between germline ends came to 9 bases.

The J gene is TRBJ1-5, the V gene TRBV30; D call uncertain. V lost 2 bases to trimming and J lost 6 bases, with 11 bases between them. This CDR3 has 13 residues. Looked up from germline, CDR1 is GTSNPN and CDR2 is SVGIG (reference sequence). This CDR3 reads CAWSSEVGQPQHF. The CDR3 bases are TGTGCCTGGAGTTCCGAGGTGGGTCAGCCCCAGCATTTT.

The chain uses TRBV19 and TRBJ1-1; D call uncertain. V gave up 4 bases and J gave up 1 base, with 7 bases separating them. The CDR3 is 13 amino acids. Looked up from germline, CDR1 is LNHDA and CDR2 is SQIVND (reference sequence). For the CDR3, the DNA is TGTGCCAGTAGTAAGGGTAGGAACACTGAAGCTTTCTTT. Its translation: CASSKGRNTEAFF.

The chain couples TRBV5-1 to TRBJ2-7; 9 nucleotides align to TRBD1. V trimming: 3 bases; J trimming: 4 bases; junction bases outside the gene matches: 5. The germline V gene encodes CDR1 SGHRS and CDR2 YFSETQ. This CDR3 has 14 residues. CDR3: CASSSGTGFYEQYF. In DNA form, the CDR3 reads TGCGCCAGCAGCTCCGGGACAGGGTTTTACGAGCAGTACTTC. The variable domain in full, completed from reference TRBV5-1 and TRBJ2-7, reads KAGVTQTPRYLIKTRGQQVTLSCSPISGHRSVSWYQQTPGQGLQFLFEYFSETQRNKGNFPGRFSGRQFSNSRSEMNVSTLELGDSALYLCASSSGTGFYEQYFGPGTRLTVT.

CDR3 sequence reads: CASSTSRDIYSNQPQHF. CDR3 nucleotide sequence: TGTGCCAGCAGCACTTCCCGGGACATTTATAGCAATCAGCCCCAGCATTTT. The chain links TRBV21-1 to TRBJ1-5; the D call of TRBD1 is as the table states it, not checked on the DNA. TRBV21-1 is tagged as a pseudogene. The CDR3 spans 17 residues.

The V call is TRBV6-5, the J call TRBJ1-3; D gene ambiguous. Deletions cut 2 bases from V and 0 bases from J, with 8 bases between. The CDR3 sequence is 15 residues long. From germline, CDR1 is MNHEY and CDR2 SVGAGI. The DNA for the CDR3 is TGTGCCAGCAGTTACGCAAGCTTCTCTGGAAACACCATATATTTT. Amino acid sequence: CASSYASFSGNTIYF.

The chain links TRBV5-8 to TRBJ2-5, with D possibly TRBD1 on 6 matching bases. Germline V gene lookup returns CDR1 SGHTS and CDR2 YDEGEE. V was pared by 3 bases and J by 5 bases, with 20 bases between. The CDR3 covers 16 residues. CDR3 bases: TGTGCCAGCAGCTCTTGGTTGTCGGACAGTTGGGAGACCCAGTACTTC. Encoded protein: CASSSWLSDSWETQYF.

J is TRBJ2-2 and V is TRBV19; D possibly corresponds to TRBD1 (6 bases). From germline, CDR1 is LNHDA and CDR2 SQIVND (reference sequence). The CDR3 runs to 13 residues. The ends were cut back, 3 bases at V and 6 bases at J, with 8 bases in the middle. CDR3 sequence reads: CASSIYRAGELFF. The CDR3, as DNA: TGTGCCAGTAGTATTTACAGGGCCGGGGAGCTGTTTTTT.

The chain is built from TRBV11-3 and TRBJ2-5; D is perhaps TRBD1 (6 bases). Trimming took off 5 bases at V and 2 bases at J, with 15 bases between the two ends. CDR1 is SGHNT, CDR2 YENEEA, per germline. This CDR3 has 15 amino acids. CDR3 loop: CASSPRPDRQETQYF. The CDR3 DNA reads TGTGCCAGCAGCCCCAGGCCGGACAGACAAGAGACCCAGTACTTC.

This clone was recorded once. The chain employs TRBV2 and TRBJ2-3; D gene ambiguous. The length of the CDR3 is 13 residues. V was shortened by 6 bases and J by 6 bases, with 13 bases between the two germline ends. Per the germline V gene, CDR1 is SNHLY and CDR2 is FYNNEI. This chain's CDR3 is CASRSPRGDTQYF. For the CDR3, the DNA is TGTGCCAGCAGGTCGCCCCGAGGCGATACGCAGTATTTT. Full variable domain (remainder filled in from reference TRBV2 and TRBJ2-3): EPEVTQTPSHQVTQMGQEVILRCVPISNHLYFYWYRQILGQKVEFLVSFYNNEISEKSEIFDDQFSVERPDGSNFTLKIRSTKLEDSAMYFCASRSPRGDTQYFGPGTRLTVL.

V gene TRBV7-8 combines with J gene TRBJ2-4, with TRBD2 identical over 8 bases. The CDR3 is 14 amino acids. With V trimmed by 1 base and J by 6 bases, 2 bases remained unmatched. Per germline, CDR1 SGHVS and CDR2 FQNEAQ. CDR3 in DNA: TGTGCCAGCAGCTTAGGCGGGGGGTTAAACATTCAGTACTTC. This translates into CASSLGGGLNIQYF.

The chain employs TRBV20-1 and TRBJ2-7, with D perhaps TRBD1 (5 bases). V shed 4 bases and J shed 4 bases, with 8 bases lying between them. Germline V gives CDR1 DFQATT, CDR2 SNEGSKA (reference sequence). This CDR3 is 11 amino acids long. The DNA of the CDR3 is TGCAGTGCTACGGACACGTACGAGCAGTACTTC. It translates to CSATDTYEQYF.

This clone is a singleton in its sample. This chain links TRBV9 with TRBJ1-1, with D possibly being TRBD1 (6 bases). This CDR3 region has 15 residues. V was trimmed by 4 bases and J by 1 base, leaving 14 bases between them. Germline V gene lookup returns CDR1 SGDLS and CDR2 YYNGEE. The CDR3 region has the DNA TGTGCCAGCAGCTCCAGGGGCGCGGGGAACACTGAAGCTTTCTTT. This encodes CASSSRGAGNTEAFF. Using reference TRBV9 and TRBJ1-1 for the parts outside the CDR3, the full variable domain is DSGVTQTPKHLITATGQRVTLRCSPRSGDLSVYWYQQSLDQGLQFLIQYYNGEERAKGNILERFSAQQFPDLHSELNLSSLELGDSALYFCASSSRGAGNTEAFFGQGTRLTVV.

The chain couples TRBV30 to TRBJ1-4, with a weak D call TRBD1 (5 bases). This CDR3 contains 19 residues. Trimming pared 0 bases from V and 7 bases from J, leaving 27 bases between. The germline V gene encodes CDR1 GTSNPN and CDR2 SVGIG (reference sequence). The CDR3 nucleotides read TGTGCCTGGAGTGTAATGTGGGGCGGACATTCCGTTCGGGGTGAAAAACTGTTTTTT. Translation: CAWSVMWGGHSVRGEKLFF.

The chain carries TRBV7-9 and TRBJ1-1; unclear D gene. This CDR3 has 14 residues. Germline V gene data show CDR1 as SEHNR and CDR2 as FQNEAQ (reference sequence). The V end lost 0 bases, the J end lost 2 bases, and 7 bases lay between the germline ends. In DNA, the CDR3 is TGTGCCAGCAGCTTAGCGCCAGGTAACACTGAAGCTTTCTTT. Translation gives CASSLAPGNTEAFF.

The chain links TRBV6-1 to TRBJ1-3; 8 nucleotides line up with TRBD1. The CDR3 has 14 amino acids. Per germline, CDR1 MNHNS and CDR2 SASEGT. CDR3 region: CALQGASSGNTIYF. The CDR3 DNA reads TGTGCACTCCAGGGGGCGAGTTCTGGAAACACCATATATTTT.

This clone was seen only a few times. The V and J genes are TRBV4-1 and TRBJ1-2, with D perhaps matching TRBD1 (5 bases). Germline V gives CDR1 MGHRA, CDR2 YSYEKL. The CDR3 loop spans 15 amino acids. The V gene lost 4 bases and the J gene lost 4 bases, with 16 bases spanning the gap. CDR3 sequence: CASSPGTASFYGYTF. DNA for the CDR3: TGCGCCAGCAGCCCGGGGACGGCTTCATTCTATGGCTACACCTTC.